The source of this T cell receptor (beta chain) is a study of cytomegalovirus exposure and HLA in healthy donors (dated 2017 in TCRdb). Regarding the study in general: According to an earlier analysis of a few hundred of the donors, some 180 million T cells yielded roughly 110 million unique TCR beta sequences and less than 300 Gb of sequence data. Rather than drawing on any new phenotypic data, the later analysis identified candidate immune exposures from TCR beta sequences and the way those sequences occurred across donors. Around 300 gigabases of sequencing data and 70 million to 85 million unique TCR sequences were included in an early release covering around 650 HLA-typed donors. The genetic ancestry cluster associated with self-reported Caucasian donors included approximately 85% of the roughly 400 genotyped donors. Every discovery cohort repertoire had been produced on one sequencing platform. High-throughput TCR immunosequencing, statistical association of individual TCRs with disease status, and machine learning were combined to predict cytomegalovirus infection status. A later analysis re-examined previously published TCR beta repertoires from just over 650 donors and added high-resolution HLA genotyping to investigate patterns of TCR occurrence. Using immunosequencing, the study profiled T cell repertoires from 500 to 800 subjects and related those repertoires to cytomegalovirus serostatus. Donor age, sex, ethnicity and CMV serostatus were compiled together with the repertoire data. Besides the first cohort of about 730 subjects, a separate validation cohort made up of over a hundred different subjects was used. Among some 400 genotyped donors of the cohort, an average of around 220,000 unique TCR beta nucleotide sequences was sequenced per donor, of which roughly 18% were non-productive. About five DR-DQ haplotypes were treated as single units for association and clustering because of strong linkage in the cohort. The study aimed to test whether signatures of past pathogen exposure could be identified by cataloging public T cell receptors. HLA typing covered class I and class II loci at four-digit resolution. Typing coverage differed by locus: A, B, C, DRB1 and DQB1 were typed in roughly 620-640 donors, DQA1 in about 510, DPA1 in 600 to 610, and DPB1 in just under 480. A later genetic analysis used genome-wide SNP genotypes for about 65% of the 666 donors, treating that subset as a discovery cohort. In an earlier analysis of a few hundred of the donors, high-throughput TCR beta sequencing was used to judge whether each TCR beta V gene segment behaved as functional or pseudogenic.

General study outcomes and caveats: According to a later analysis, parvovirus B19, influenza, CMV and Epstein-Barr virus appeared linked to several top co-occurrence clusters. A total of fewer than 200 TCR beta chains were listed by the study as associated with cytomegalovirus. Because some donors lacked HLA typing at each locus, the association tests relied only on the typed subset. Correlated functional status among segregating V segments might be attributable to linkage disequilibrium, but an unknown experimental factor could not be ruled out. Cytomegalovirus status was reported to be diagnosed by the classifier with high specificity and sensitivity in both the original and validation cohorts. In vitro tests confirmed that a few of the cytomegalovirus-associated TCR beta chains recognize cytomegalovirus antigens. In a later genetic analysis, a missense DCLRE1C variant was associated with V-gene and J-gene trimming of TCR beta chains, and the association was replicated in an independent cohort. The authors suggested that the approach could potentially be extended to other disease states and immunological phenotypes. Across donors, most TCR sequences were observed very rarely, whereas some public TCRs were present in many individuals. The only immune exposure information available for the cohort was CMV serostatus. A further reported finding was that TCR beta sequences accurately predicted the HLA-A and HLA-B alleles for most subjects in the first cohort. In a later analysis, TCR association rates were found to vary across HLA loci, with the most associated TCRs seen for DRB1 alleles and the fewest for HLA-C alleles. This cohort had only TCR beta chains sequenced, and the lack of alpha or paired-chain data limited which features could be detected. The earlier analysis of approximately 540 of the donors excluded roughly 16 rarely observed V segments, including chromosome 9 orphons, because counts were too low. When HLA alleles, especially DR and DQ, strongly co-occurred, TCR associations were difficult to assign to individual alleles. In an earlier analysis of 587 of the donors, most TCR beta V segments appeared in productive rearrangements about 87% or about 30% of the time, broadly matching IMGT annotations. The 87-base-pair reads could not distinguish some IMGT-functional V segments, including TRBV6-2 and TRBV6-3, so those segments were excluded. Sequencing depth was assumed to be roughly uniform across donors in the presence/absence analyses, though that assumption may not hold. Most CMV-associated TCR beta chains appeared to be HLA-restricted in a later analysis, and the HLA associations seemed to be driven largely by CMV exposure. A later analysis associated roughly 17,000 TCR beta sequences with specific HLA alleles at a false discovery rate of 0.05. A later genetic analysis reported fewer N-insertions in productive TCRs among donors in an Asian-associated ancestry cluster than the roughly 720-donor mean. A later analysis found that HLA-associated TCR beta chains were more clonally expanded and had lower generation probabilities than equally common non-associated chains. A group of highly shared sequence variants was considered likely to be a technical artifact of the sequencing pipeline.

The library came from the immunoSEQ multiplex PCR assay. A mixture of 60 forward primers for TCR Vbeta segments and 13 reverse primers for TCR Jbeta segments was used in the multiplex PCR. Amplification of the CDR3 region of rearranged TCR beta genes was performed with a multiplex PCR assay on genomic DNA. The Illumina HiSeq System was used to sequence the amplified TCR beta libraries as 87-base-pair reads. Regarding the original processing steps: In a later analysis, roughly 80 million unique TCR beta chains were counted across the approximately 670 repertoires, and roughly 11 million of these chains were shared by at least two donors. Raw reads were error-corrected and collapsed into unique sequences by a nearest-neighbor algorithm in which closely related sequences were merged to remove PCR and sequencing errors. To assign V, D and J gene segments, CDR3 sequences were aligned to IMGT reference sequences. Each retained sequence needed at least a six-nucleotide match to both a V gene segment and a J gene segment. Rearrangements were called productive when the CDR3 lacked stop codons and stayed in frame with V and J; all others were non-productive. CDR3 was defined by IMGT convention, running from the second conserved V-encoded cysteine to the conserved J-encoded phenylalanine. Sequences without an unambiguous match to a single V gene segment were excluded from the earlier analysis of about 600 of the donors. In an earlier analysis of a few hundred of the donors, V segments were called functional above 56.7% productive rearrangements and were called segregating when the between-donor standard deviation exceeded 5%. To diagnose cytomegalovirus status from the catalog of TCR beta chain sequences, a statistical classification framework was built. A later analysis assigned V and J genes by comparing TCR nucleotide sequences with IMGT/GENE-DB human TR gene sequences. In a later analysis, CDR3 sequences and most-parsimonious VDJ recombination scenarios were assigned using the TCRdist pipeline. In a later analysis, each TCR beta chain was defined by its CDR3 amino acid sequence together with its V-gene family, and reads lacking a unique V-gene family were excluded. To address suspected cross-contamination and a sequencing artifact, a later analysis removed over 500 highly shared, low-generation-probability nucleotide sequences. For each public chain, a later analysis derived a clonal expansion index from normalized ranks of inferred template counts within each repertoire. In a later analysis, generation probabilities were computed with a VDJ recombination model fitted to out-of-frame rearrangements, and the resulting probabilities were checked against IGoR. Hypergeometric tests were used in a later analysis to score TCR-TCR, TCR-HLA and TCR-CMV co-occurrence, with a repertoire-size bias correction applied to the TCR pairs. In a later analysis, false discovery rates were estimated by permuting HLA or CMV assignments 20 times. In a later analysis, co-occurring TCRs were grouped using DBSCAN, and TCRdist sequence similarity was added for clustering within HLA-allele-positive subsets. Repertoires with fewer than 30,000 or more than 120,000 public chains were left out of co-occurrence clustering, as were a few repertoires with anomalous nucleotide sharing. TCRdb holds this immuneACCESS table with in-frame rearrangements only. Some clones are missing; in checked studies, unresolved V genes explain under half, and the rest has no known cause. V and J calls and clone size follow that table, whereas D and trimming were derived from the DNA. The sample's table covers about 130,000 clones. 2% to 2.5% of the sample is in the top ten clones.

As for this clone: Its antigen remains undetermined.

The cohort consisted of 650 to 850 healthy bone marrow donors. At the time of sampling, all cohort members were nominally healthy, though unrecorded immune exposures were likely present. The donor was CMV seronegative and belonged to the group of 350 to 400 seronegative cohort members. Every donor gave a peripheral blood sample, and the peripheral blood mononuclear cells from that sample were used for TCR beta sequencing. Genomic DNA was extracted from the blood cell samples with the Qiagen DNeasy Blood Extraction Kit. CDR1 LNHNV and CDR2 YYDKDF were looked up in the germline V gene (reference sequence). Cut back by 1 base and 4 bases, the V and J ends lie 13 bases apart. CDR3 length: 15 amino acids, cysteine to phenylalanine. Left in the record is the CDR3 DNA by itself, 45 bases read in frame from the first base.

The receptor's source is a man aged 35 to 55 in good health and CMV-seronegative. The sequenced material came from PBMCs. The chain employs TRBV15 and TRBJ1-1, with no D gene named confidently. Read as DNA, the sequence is TGTGCCACCAGCAGAGCTGAGGGCTTTGGCACTGAAGCTTTCTTT. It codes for CATSRAEGFGTEAFF. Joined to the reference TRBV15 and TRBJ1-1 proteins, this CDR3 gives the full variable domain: DAMVIQNPRYQVTQFGKPVTLSCSQTLNHNVMYWYQQKSSQAPKLLFHYYDKDFNNEADTPDNFQSRRPNTSFCFLDIRSPGLGDTAMYLCATSRAEGFGTEAFFGQGTRLTVV.